This TCR beta chain derives from a study of blood T cell repertoires in COVID-19 (dated by TCRdb to the early 2020s). The study in broad terms: Samples from collaborators originated in the United States, Italy and Spain and spanned both the acute and convalescent phases of COVID-19. The prospective study material was composed of cDNA or gDNA derived from T cells, B-cell-depleted T cells, or PBMCs. The dataset comprised deeply sampled blood TCRbeta repertoires from subjects exposed to, actively infected with, or recovered from COVID-19. A freely available public database, intended as a resource for researchers studying the immune response to SARS-CoV-2, is where the repertoires were released. The samples were drawn from the first 160 participants of the ongoing ImmuneRACE study and from over a thousand subjects provided by 6 global collaborators. The sample metadata nearly always contained a de-identified subject ID, COVID-19 status, age in years and sex. Where available, HLA class I and class II types were obtained from metadata supplied by the sample provider rather than from assay-based typing. The investigation overall reported the following: How much clinical and demographic metadata was included differed by source and by participant, and the metadata was provided uncurated.

Each collaborating institution followed its own protocols to collect whole blood in K2EDTA tubes. For TCRbeta analysis, collaborators shipped samples as frozen whole blood, isolated PBMCs, or DNA extracted from either of those sample types. The immunoSEQ Assay, a bias-controlled multiplex PCR, was used to amplify TCRbeta CDR3 regions from genomic DNA. From the authors' description of their analysis: The number of nucleated cells in each sample was estimated by amplification of reference gene primers within the assay. To quantify the absolute abundance of each unique TCRbeta CDR3 rearrangement, sequence reads were collapsed and filtered. For each sample, productive Simpson clonality was calculated as the square root of Simpson's diversity index over productive rearrangements. Entries here come from immuneACCESS through TCRdb and include only in-frame sequences with V and J called. Some clones fail to appear in such tables; in the studies checked, an unresolved V gene covers under half of the shortfall, and the cause of the remainder is unknown. The DNA gave D and trimming, while V, J and clone size come from that table. Across this sample there are some 270,000 clones, with about nine tenths seen only once. Under 2.5% of the sample lies in the top ten.

The V end gives up 1 base and the J end 6 bases, leaving 8 bases in the junction not matched to a gene. The germline V gene (reference sequence) yields LNHDA for CDR1 and SQIVND for CDR2. The CDR3 contains 16 residues, cysteine and phenylalanine counted. The only DNA kept is the CDR3, 48 bases in frame from the first base. This clone was observed a handful of times. This receptor's antigen is unknown. No much larger clone is present one base from it, and per-base qualities are unavailable. The V gene is TRBV19 and the J gene is TRBJ2-2; TRBD1 lines up with 7 middle nucleotides. The clonotype was recovered from a man in his fifties or sixties with acute or convalescent COVID-19. Material: peripheral blood. The CDR3 amino acid sequence is: CASSIGDRVRAGELFF. The DNA sequence is TGTGCCAGTAGTATAGGCGACAGGGTGCGGGCCGGGGAGCTGTTTTTT.